This T cell receptor beta chain was sequenced during a study of blood T cells in healthy people across ages. This clonotype was seen a handful of times. A second PCR of roughly 7 to 11 cycles used a sample-barcoded 5' primer and a J-beta primer mix. TCRdb itself ran the 5' RACE reads through MiXCR, one entry per CDR3 protein. This sample has 1.5 million to 2 million distinct CDR3 sequences, with about 50% found just once. V dropped 6 bases and J dropped 4; count of bases not matched to a gene: 2. This CDR3 contains 13 residues. Sample: blood. The clonotype was recovered from a woman in her 40s in good health. The chain uses TRBV12-3 or TRBV12-4 and TRBJ2-3, with 9 bases matching TRBD1. The CDR3 here is CASRGTGPDTQYF. The DNA for the CDR3 is TGTGCCAGCAGGGGGACAGGGCCAGATACGCAGTATTTT.